This record looks at one T cell receptor beta chain sequence and its context. This sample was included in a study of OX40 agonist ivuxolimab in advanced cancers. Study summary: Patients undergoing dose escalation presented with hepatocellular carcinoma, melanoma, renal cell or head and neck cancer. Partial responses were achieved by three patients: one hepatocellular carcinoma, two cutaneous melanoma. A male proportion of more than 75% was recorded, with mean age approximately 56 years and range 23 to 79.

Germline V gives CDR1 SGHDT, CDR2 YYEEEE. With 2 bases clipped from V and 5 bases from J, the junction kept 6 bases outside the gene matches. This CDR3 region has 15 residues. Repertoires were generated with immunoSEQ multiplex PCR, while TCRdb's copy carries only in-frame clones and drops some. Counted here are about 58,000 clones, 70% to 80% occurring once; the ten biggest clones make up over 1%. The sample here was CD4+ or CD8+ T cells sorted from blood, taken in a trial of the OX40 agonist ivuxolimab. The chain couples TRBV5-6 to TRBJ2-1; 8 positions agree with TRBD2. The TCR comes from an adult with an advanced solid tumor such as melanoma, head and neck, liver or kidney cancer. The CDR3 DNA reads TGTGCCAGCAGCTTAATCACTAGCGGTAACAATGAGCAGTTCTTC. It is translated as CASSLITSGNNEQFF.